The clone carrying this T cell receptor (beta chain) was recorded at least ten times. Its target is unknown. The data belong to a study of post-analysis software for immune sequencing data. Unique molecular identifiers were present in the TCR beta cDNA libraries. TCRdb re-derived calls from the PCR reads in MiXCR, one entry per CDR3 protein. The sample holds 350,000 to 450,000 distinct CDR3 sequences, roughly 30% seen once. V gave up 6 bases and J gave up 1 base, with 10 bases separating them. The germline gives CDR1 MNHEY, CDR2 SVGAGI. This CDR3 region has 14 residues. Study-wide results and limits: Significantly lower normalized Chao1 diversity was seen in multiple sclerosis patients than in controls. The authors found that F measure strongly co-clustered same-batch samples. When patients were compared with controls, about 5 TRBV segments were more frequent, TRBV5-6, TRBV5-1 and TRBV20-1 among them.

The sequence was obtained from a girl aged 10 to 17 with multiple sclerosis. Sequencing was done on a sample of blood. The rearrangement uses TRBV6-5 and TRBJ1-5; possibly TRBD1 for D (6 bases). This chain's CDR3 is CASSLGQSNQPQHF. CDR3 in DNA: TGTGCCAGCAGCCTCGGACAGAGCAATCAGCCCCAGCATTTT.